This paragraph covers one T cell receptor beta chain sequence. Its antigen is unknown. This entry is derived from a study of beta chain features in type 1 diabetes. Study-level points and caveats: A potential PCR bias toward shorter templates would be equal in patient and control samples.

Staining for CD45RO/CCR7/CD25/CD127/CD95/CD27 allowed sorting of CD4+ naive, central memory, regulatory and stem cell-like memory cells. V shed 2 bases and J shed 1 base, with 9 bases lying between them. CDR1 MNHNY and CDR2 SVGAGI come from the germline V gene (reference sequence). The CDR3 extends over 14 amino acids. Since all of the isolated RNA was reverse transcribed, expressed TCRB transcripts were what got sequenced. The protocol was immunoSEQ multiplex PCR, while the TCRdb copy is restricted to in-frame clones and leaves out a portion. The sample records a few hundred thousand clones, roughly a tenth being singletons.

The chain employs TRBV6-6 and TRBJ2-7; D may be TRBD2 (6 bases). The clonotype originates from a man aged 18 to 30 in good health. The sequenced material came from central memory CD4+ T cells from blood. As DNA, the CDR3 is TGTGCCAGCAGTTACGGCCGGGAGTCCTACGAGCAGTACTTC. It specifies CASSYGRESYEQYF.